Listed here are 11 T cell receptor beta chains from one sample, sequenced in a study of memory CD4+ T cells and cytomegalovirus serostatus. Single viable CD3+CD4+CD8-CD45RO+ cells were sorted as the memory CD4+ T cells. TCRdb's copy holds only in-frame clones and misses some; the assay was immunoSEQ multiplex PCR. The sample includes 61,000 or so clones, about 78% of them seen just once. The sample consisted of memory CD4+ T cells from blood. Receptors originate from an adult in good health and CMV-seronegative. Some clones in this sample may be carry-over from other donors' samples.

Worth noting for this clone: No conserved phenylalanine or tryptophan ends this CDR3, so it is likely a read error. The limits of the CDR3 on the DNA are not certain, so only TCRdb's listed CDR3 is given. The chain couples TRBV6-1 to TRBJ1-1; TRBD1, the table's D call, lacks a check against the DNA. The CDR3 adds up to 11 amino acids, both ends counted. Germline assignment: CDR1 MNHNS and CDR2 SASEGT. CDR3 residues: CASSEGQQINP.

The V call is TRBV2, the J call TRBJ1-6, with D uncertain. V lost 4 bases and J 8 bases, leaving 6 bases between the germline ends. Germline CDR1 reads SNHLY; CDR2 reads FYNNEI. The CDR3 has 12 amino acids. The CDR3 loop reads CASSVGDSPLHF. CDR3 nucleotides: TGTGCCAGCAGTGTTGGGGATTCACCCCTCCACTTT.

The chain is built from TRBV5-4 and TRBJ1-1; D remains ambiguous. Trimming left V 3 bases short and J 4 bases short, with 19 bases between. The CDR3 loop spans 16 amino acids. Germline V gene data show CDR1 as SGHNT and CDR2 as YYREEE (reference sequence). CDR3 DNA sequence: TGTGCCAGCAGCTCCCTTAATAGGCAGTGGGGCACTGAAGCTTTCTTT. Protein product: CASSSLNRQWGTEAFF.

This chain joins TRBV5-4 and TRBJ2-7, with TRBD2 matching over 8 bases. CDR3 length: 14 amino acids. With V trimmed by 7 bases and J by 2 bases, 8 bases remained unmatched. Germline V CDR1 and CDR2: SGHNT, YYREEE (reference sequence). DNA for the CDR3: TGTGCCAGCCATACGGGCGGGGGGACCTACGAGCAGTACTTC. Its translation is CASHTGGGTYEQYF.

This clone was seen more than once but under ten times. This sequence joins TRBV13 and TRBJ2-3; 9 nucleotides agree with TRBD2. J lost 5 bases, V lost 5 bases, and 5 bases had no gene match. The germline V gene has CDR1 PRHDT and CDR2 FYEKMQ (reference sequence). The CDR3 contains 14 residues. As DNA, the CDR3 is TGTGCCAGCAGCCAGACTAGCGGCGGAGATACGCAGTATTTT. It codes for CASSQTSGGDTQYF.

V gene TRBV11-2 combines with J gene TRBJ2-3; D ambiguous. The CDR3 spans 14 residues. Germline assignment: CDR1 SGHAT and CDR2 FQNNGV. V was clipped by 2 bases and J by 2 bases, with 8 bases between them. This CDR3 reads CASSLRVTTDTQYF. The CDR3 DNA is TGTGCCAGCAGCTTACGGGTAACCACAGATACGCAGTATTTT.

This rearrangement joins TRBV6-1 to TRBJ2-1, with D tentatively TRBD1 (6 bases). The CDR3 has 16 amino acids. CDR1 and CDR2 from the germline V gene are MNHNS and SASEGT. V lost 1 base to trimming and J lost 0 bases, with 10 bases between them. The CDR3 bases are TGTGCCAGCAGTGAAGTAGTGGGACACTCCTACAATGAGCAGTTCTTC. Translation: CASSEVVGHSYNEQFF.

This chain joins TRBV9 and TRBJ2-3; D call uncertain. The CDR3 consists of 14 residues. Trimming took off 0 bases at V and 2 bases at J, with 7 bases between the two ends. Germline assignment: CDR1 SGDLS and CDR2 YYNGEE. CDR3 DNA: TGTGCCAGCAGCGTAGGGGAACTCACAGATACGCAGTATTTT. This gives the protein CASSVGELTDTQYF.

This chain connects TRBV7-2 to TRBJ2-7; 8 bases line up with TRBD2. V was clipped by 2 bases and J by 0 bases; unmatched bases: 0. The CDR3 runs 14 residues. Germline V CDR1 and CDR2: SGHTA, FQGNSA. CDR3 loop: CASSLSGSSYEQYF. The DNA for the CDR3 is TGTGCCAGCAGCTTAAGCGGGAGCTCCTACGAGCAGTACTTC.

The chain links TRBV18 to TRBJ2-1; D gene ambiguous. Germline V lookup: CDR1 KGHSH, CDR2 LQKENI. The V and J ends lost 2 bases and 8 bases respectively, with 10 bases between them. CDR3 length equals 13 residues. CDR3 loop: CASSPYVGDEQFF. The CDR3 DNA is TGTGCCAGCTCACCATATGTAGGTGATGAGCAGTTCTTC.

J is TRBJ1-2 and V is TRBV28; 7 nucleotides agree with TRBD1. Germline trimming cut 3 bases from V and 4 bases from J; bases unmatched to any gene: 2. The germline V gene encodes CDR1 MDHEN and CDR2 SYDVKM. The CDR3 loop spans 13 amino acids. The CDR3 spells CASSLAGGYGYTF. CDR3 coding DNA: TGTGCCAGCAGTTTGGCAGGGGGCTATGGCTACACCTTC.